This T cell receptor beta chain is drawn from a study of T cells after yellow fever vaccination. This clonotype appeared many times. 5'RACE template switching produced TCR cDNA carrying a universal primer site and UMIs. MiXCR was run by TCRdb on the 5' RACE reads, yielding one entry per CDR3 protein. The sample has some 390,000 distinct CDR3 sequences, approximately 6% seen once. Germline CDR1 and CDR2: MDHEN and SYDVKM. CDR3 length equals 16 residues. V dropped 2 bases and J dropped 3 bases, with 14 bases sitting between them. The chain combines TRBV28 with TRBJ2-1; D might be TRBD1 (6 bases). The sequencing here drew on PBMCs, taken 5 days after the yellow fever booster vaccination. The TCR originated in a man aged 25 to 40 who received the YFV17D yellow fever vaccine. Written as DNA, the CDR3 is TGTGCCAGCAGTTTAGGGGGCCAGGTCCGCTACAATGAGCAGTTCTTC. It codes for CASSLGGQVRYNEQFF.